This T cell receptor (beta chain) was observed in a study of identical twins. Points from the study as a whole: High-abundance cord blood beta clonotypes had fewer insertions; memory repertoires showed none.

MiXCR, run by TCRdb on the 5' RACE reads, gives a single entry per CDR3 protein. This sample yields under 250,000 distinct CDR3 sequences, of which over 8% are seen a single time; 5.1% belongs to the top ten. Germline CDR1 is LGHNA and CDR2 is YNFKEQ. Losses at the gene ends were 5 bases for V and 3 bases for J; bases not matched to a gene: 9. The CDR3 sequence is 16 residues long. This clonotype was observed a few times. The antigen is undetermined. This receptor was identified in a woman under 30 in good health. V and J are TRBV4-2 and TRBJ2-3; TRBD2 matches 9 bases. Specimen: memory (CD45RO+) T cells sorted from blood. CDR3 amino acids: CASSSIAGAGTDTQYF. The CDR3 bases are TGTGCCAGCAGCTCAATAGCGGGGGCCGGTACAGATACGCAGTATTTT.